The table lists the clone carrying this TCR beta chain with a count of one. Its antigen is still unknown. Germline assignment: CDR1 SNHLY and CDR2 FYNNEI. CDR3 size: 15 residues. V lost 6 bases, J lost 2 bases, and 8 bases stayed unmatched. This sample is drawn from a study of OX40 agonist ivuxolimab in advanced cancers. General study results and limits: Expanded peripheral T cells had an undetermined antigen specificity. Expanded clones tended on average to be more numerous among CD8+ T cells than CD4+.

Method: immunoSEQ multiplex PCR; TCRdb's copy keeps in-frame clones and lacks some. The sample has 79,000 or so clones, roughly 85% seen once. This specimen consisted of CD4+ or CD8+ T cells sorted from blood, obtained in a trial of the OX40 agonist ivuxolimab. The source is an adult with an advanced solid tumor such as melanoma, head and neck, liver or kidney cancer. The rearrangement links TRBV2 to TRBJ2-7; the match to TRBD1 covers 9 bases. This CDR3 is CASRDRGDDTYEQYF. The CDR3 DNA reads as TGTGCCAGCAGGGACAGGGGCGACGATACCTACGAGCAGTACTTC.